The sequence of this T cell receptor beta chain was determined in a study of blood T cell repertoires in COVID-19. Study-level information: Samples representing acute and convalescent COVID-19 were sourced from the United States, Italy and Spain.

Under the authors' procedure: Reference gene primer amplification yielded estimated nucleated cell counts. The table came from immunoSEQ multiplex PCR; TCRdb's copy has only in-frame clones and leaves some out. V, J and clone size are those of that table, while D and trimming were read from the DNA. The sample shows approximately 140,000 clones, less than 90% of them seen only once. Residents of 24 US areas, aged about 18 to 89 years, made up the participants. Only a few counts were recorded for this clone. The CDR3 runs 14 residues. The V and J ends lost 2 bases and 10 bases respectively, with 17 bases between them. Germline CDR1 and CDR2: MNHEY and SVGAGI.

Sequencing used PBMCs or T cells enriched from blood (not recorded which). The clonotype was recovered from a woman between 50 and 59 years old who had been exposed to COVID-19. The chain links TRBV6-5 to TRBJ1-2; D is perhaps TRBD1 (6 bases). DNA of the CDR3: TGTGCCAGCAGTTACACGACAGGTTATAGTGTCTACACCTTC. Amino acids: CASSYTTGYSVYTF.